The present T cell receptor beta chain was sequenced within a study of identical twins. Notes on the study in general: With beta out-of-frame sequences, excess sharing by twins was weaker. Cross-sectional statistical analysis was relied on for the conclusions, without the same donors being followed.

V lost 5 bases, J lost 9 bases, and 19 bases lay in between. This CDR3 has 14 amino acids. The germline V gene has CDR1 KGHSH and CDR2 LQKENI. After template switching added a universal primer site, the resulting cDNA carried unique molecular identifiers. TCRdb analysed the 5' RACE reads with MiXCR anew, one entry per CDR3 protein. The table has roughly 690,000 distinct CDR3 sequences, 6% to 6.5% seen once. This clonotype has more than one count but fewer than ten. Its matching antigen is unknown. Specimen: naive T cells sorted from blood. This TCR was recovered from a man aged 18-30 years in good health. The V and J genes are TRBV18 and TRBJ1-1, with D possibly being TRBD1 (6 bases). Written as DNA, the CDR3 is TGTGCCAGCTCATATCCGGGGACAAGTAACCAAGCTTTCTTT. Its translation is CASSYPGTSNQAFF.